Presented here are 25 T cell receptor beta chains from one specimen sequenced in a study of T cell changes during pregnancy in multiple sclerosis. Assay: immunoSEQ multiplex PCR; the TCRdb copy retains only in-frame clones and omits some. The sample contains about 86,000 clones, approximately 90% of which appear only once. The input for sequencing was peripheral blood, taken in the first trimester of pregnancy. Source of these receptors: a female donor in good health, enrolled as a control in a pregnancy study.

The CDR3: CASTPGQSTDTQYF. The CDR3 DNA sequence: TGCGCCAGCACACCGGGACAGAGCACAGATACGCAGTATTTT. The J gene is TRBJ2-3, the V gene TRBV5-1; 7 positions match TRBD1. CDR1 is SGHRS, CDR2 YFSETQ, per germline. Trimming removed 6 bases from V and 0 bases from J; junction bases left unmatched: 4. The CDR3 loop spans 14 amino acids.

The rearrangement links TRBV4-3 to TRBJ1-6, with D hard to call. Trimming removed 5 bases from V and 2 bases from J, with 4 bases in between. Germline loops: CDR1 LGHNA, CDR2 YSLEER. This CDR3 contains 13 residues. CDR3 loop: CASSSAYNSPLHF. The CDR3, as DNA: TGCGCCAGCAGCTCAGCCTATAATTCACCCCTCCACTTT.

This clone was found a few times. This chain joins TRBV9 and TRBJ2-1; 7 nucleotides agree with TRBD2. CDR1 SGDLS and CDR2 YYNGEE come from the germline V gene. V trimming: 3 bases; J trimming: 5 bases; junction bases outside the gene matches: 14. This CDR3 contains 17 residues. The chain's CDR3 is CASSAPLAGDGDNEQFF. CDR3 bases: TGTGCCAGCAGCGCCCCCTTAGCGGGTGACGGGGACAATGAGCAGTTCTTC.

The chain is built from TRBV15 and TRBJ1-5; D gene unclear. Germline assignment: CDR1 LNHNV and CDR2 YYDKDF (reference sequence). Between the trimmed V and J ends, which lost 1 base and 2 bases, there was a span of 15 bases. The CDR3 is 17 residues long. The CDR3 region has the DNA TGTGCCACCAGCAGAGGAGGAAGTGGAATGGGCAATCAGCCCCAGCATTTT. It yields the protein CATSRGGSGMGNQPQHF.

This chain joins TRBV6-5 and TRBJ1-2; no clear D. This CDR3 contains 14 residues. Germline V lookup: CDR1 MNHEY, CDR2 SVGAGI. V shed 3 bases and J shed 8 bases, with 16 bases lying between them. In DNA form, the CDR3 reads TGTGCCAGCAGTTATTTTCCCAGCCTAGAGGGCTACACCTTC. It yields the protein CASSYFPSLEGYTF.

This sequence joins TRBV14 and TRBJ2-5; D might be TRBD1 (5 bases). Germline V gives CDR1 SGHDN, CDR2 FVKESK. The length of the CDR3 is 14 residues. V was clipped by 1 base and J by 1 base, with 7 bases between them. The CDR3 DNA is TGTGCCAGCAGCCAAGGACAGCTCCAAGAGACCCAGTACTTC. Translated: CASSQGQLQETQYF.

The rearrangement uses TRBV15 and TRBJ2-5, with no clear D. Germline V CDR1 and CDR2: LNHNV, YYDKDF (reference sequence). Trimming left V 0 bases short and J 2 bases short, with 4 bases between. The CDR3 has 13 residues. The chain's CDR3 is CATSRDSQETQYF. The CDR3 bases are TGTGCCACCAGCAGAGATTCGCAAGAGACCCAGTACTTC.

This CDR3 reads CAWTGGGNQPQHF. CDR3 nucleotide sequence: TGTGCCTGGACAGGGGGAGGTAATCAGCCCCAGCATTTT. The genes are TRBV30 and TRBJ1-5, with 7 bases that match TRBD1. This CDR3 region has 13 residues. Trimming removed 4 bases from V and 4 bases from J; junction bases left unmatched: 4. CDR1 and CDR2 (germline): GTSNPN, SVGIG (reference sequence). The whole variable domain, filled in from reference TRBV30 and TRBJ1-5, reads SQTIHQWPATLVQPVGSPLSLECTVEGTSNPNLYWYRQAAGRGLQLLFYSVGIGQISSEVPQNLSASRPQDRQFILSSKKLLLSDSGFYLCAWTGGGNQPQHFGDGTRLSIL.

Only one count was recorded for this clone. The chain couples TRBV2 to TRBJ1-5; perhaps TRBD1 as D (6 bases). The CDR3 has 13 amino acids. Between the trimmed V and J ends, which lost 6 bases and 7 bases, there was a span of 13 bases. From germline, CDR1 is SNHLY and CDR2 FYNNEI. DNA of the CDR3: TGTGCCAGCAGGGGACCACAGGGACAGCCCCAGCATTTT. It translates to CASRGPQGQPQHF.

The V call is TRBV6-1, the J call TRBJ2-7; weak D call: TRBD1 (6 bases). Trimming took 11 bases from V and 3 from J, leaving 11 bases between them. This CDR3 comprises 11 residues. The germline V gene has CDR1 MNHNS and CDR2 SASEGT. This CDR3 reads CACDRYYEQYF. CDR3 bases: TGTGCCTGCGACAGGTACTACGAGCAGTACTTC.

In its sample, this clone was seen a few times. The rearrangement joins TRBV6-1 to TRBJ1-6, with D possibly matching TRBD1 (5 bases). CDR3 length: 14 amino acids. Between the trimmed V and J ends, which lost 3 bases and 6 bases, there was a span of 9 bases. Germline-derived CDR1 and CDR2 are MNHNS and SASEGT. The CDR3 region has the DNA TGTGCCAGCAGTGACAGGGTCCGTAATTCACCCCTCCACTTT. Encoded protein: CASSDRVRNSPLHF.

The V and J genes are TRBV7-2 and TRBJ2-7, with D perhaps matching TRBD1 (5 bases). Per germline, CDR1 SGHTA and CDR2 FQGNSA. The CDR3 totals 14 residues. Trimming stripped 1 base from V and 2 bases from J, with 9 bases between. CDR3 region: CASSLVQATYEQYF. CDR3 DNA: TGTGCCAGCAGCTTAGTACAGGCCACCTACGAGCAGTACTTC.

V usage is TRBV30 and J usage is TRBJ2-7; 12 bases are shared with TRBD2. The CDR3 loop spans 15 amino acids. Germline assignment: CDR1 GTSNPN and CDR2 SVGIG (reference sequence). The J segment lost 2 bases and the V segment lost 3 bases, leaving 5 bases of the junction unmatched. The CDR3 nucleotides read TGTGCCTGGAGGATCCTAGCGGGGGGGGCCTACGAGCAGTACTTC. Amino acids: CAWRILAGGAYEQYF.

The chain is built from TRBV6-5 and TRBJ1-2; TRBD1 matches at 9 bases. The CDR3 consists of 15 residues. The germline gives CDR1 MNHEY, CDR2 SVGAGI. V was clipped by 0 bases and J by 5 bases; unmatched bases: 4. CDR3 loop: CASSYSTGGWYGYTF. Here the CDR3 DNA reads TGTGCCAGCAGTTACTCGACAGGGGGTTGGTATGGCTACACCTTC.

In its sample, this clone was seen a few times. At the DNA level, this CDR3 is encoded by other sequences in the same sample as well. The chain couples TRBV4-3 to TRBJ1-1, with TRBD1 identical over 11 bases. The CDR3 length is 15 residues. CDR1 is LGHNA, CDR2 YSLEER, per germline. With 0 bases clipped from V and 5 bases from J, the junction kept 2 bases outside the gene matches. CDR3 sequence: CASSQDGTGGTEAFF. CDR3 coding DNA: TGCGCCAGCAGCCAAGATGGGACAGGGGGTACTGAAGCTTTCTTT.

This chain's CDR3 is CATSRVQGLSEAFF. DNA for the CDR3: TGTGCCACCAGCAGAGTACAGGGGCTTAGTGAAGCTTTCTTT. V gene TRBV15 combines with J gene TRBJ1-1, with TRBD1 matching over 7 bases. The CDR3 is 14 amino acids. The ends lost 1 base at V and 7 bases at J; junction bases unmatched: 6. CDR1 and CDR2 from the germline V gene are LNHNV and YYDKDF (reference sequence).

The chain has TRBV4-3 and TRBJ1-5, with D perhaps TRBD1 (5 bases). Trimming removed 1 base at V and 2 bases at J, with 12 bases between. CDR3 length equals 16 residues. From germline, CDR1 is LGHNA and CDR2 YSLEER. CDR3 sequence reads: CASSQGLGGGNQPQHF. CDR3 DNA: TGCGCCAGCAGCCAAGGTTTGGGGGGGGGCAATCAGCCCCAGCATTTT.

The rearrangement uses TRBV5-4 and TRBJ1-6; D remains unclear. CDR1 and CDR2 (germline): SGHNT, YYREEE (reference sequence). Trimming took 4 bases from V and 7 from J, leaving 9 bases between them. This CDR3 contains 13 residues. The CDR3 sequence is CASSRDGNSPLHF. CDR3 nucleotides: TGTGCCAGCAGCCGTGACGGGAATTCACCCCTCCACTTT.

The chain combines TRBV5-1 with TRBJ1-3, with a tentative D call TRBD1 (6 bases). The CDR3 extends over 16 amino acids. Looked up from germline, CDR1 is SGHRS and CDR2 is YFSETQ. The V end was cut by 7 bases, the J end by 4 bases, with 21 bases between. This chain's CDR3 is CASAIGGGGRGNTIYF. Here the CDR3 DNA reads TGCGCCAGCGCCATCGGAGGGGGGGGCCGAGGAAACACCATATATTTT.

The chain is built from TRBV7-3 and TRBJ1-2; 7 bases map to TRBD1. V was clipped by 5 bases and J by 8 bases; unmatched bases: 8. Germline V gene sequence: CDR1 SGHTA, CDR2 FQGTGA. The CDR3 consists of 13 residues. The CDR3 loop is CASSTDRAGGYTF. The CDR3 bases are TGTGCCAGCAGCACCGACAGGGCGGGGGGCTACACCTTC.

This sequence joins TRBV18 and TRBJ1-2; D gene unclear. Trimming took off 3 bases at V and 1 base at J, with 6 bases between the two ends. This CDR3 has 13 residues. Germline V CDR1 and CDR2: KGHSH, LQKENI. The CDR3 loop is CASSPTVNYGYTF. CDR3 nucleotides: TGTGCCAGCTCACCTACGGTTAACTATGGCTACACCTTC.

This clone appeared once. The chain has TRBV15 and TRBJ2-7; 7 bases map to TRBD1. Germline V gene data show CDR1 as LNHNV and CDR2 as YYDKDF (reference sequence). The V and J ends lost 1 base and 2 bases, in that order; junction bases with no gene match: 2. The CDR3 contains 14 residues. CDR3 loop: CATSRGDRPYEQYF. In DNA form, the CDR3 reads TGTGCCACCAGCAGAGGGGACAGACCCTACGAGCAGTACTTC.

The chain has TRBV6-5 and TRBJ1-4; tentatively, D is TRBD1 (6 bases). Germline-derived CDR1 and CDR2 are MNHEY and SVGAGI. V gave up 6 bases and J gave up 8 bases, with 16 bases separating them. This CDR3 spans 14 amino acids. The CDR3 DNA reads as TGTGCCAGCAGGGAGGGGGGGGCAAGGGAAAAACTGTTTTTT. The encoded protein is CASREGGAREKLFF.

The V call is TRBV14, the J call TRBJ2-4; maybe TRBD2 (5 bases). This CDR3 region has 14 residues. Germline V CDR1 and CDR2: SGHDN, FVKESK. Trimming removed 5 bases at V and 6 bases at J, with 14 bases between. CDR3 nucleotides: TGTGCCAGCAGCGACCCTTTGGCGGGAAACATTCAGTACTTC. Residues: CASSDPLAGNIQYF.

The chain recombines TRBV5-4 with TRBJ1-2; D perhaps matches TRBD1 (6 bases). The CDR3 is 12 amino acids. Trimming cost V 4 bases and J 8 bases, with 12 bases left between them. Germline V lookup: CDR1 SGHNT, CDR2 YYREEE (reference sequence). CDR3 amino acids: CASSPQGSGYTF. CDR3 coding DNA: TGTGCCAGCAGCCCACAGGGTTCAGGCTACACCTTC.